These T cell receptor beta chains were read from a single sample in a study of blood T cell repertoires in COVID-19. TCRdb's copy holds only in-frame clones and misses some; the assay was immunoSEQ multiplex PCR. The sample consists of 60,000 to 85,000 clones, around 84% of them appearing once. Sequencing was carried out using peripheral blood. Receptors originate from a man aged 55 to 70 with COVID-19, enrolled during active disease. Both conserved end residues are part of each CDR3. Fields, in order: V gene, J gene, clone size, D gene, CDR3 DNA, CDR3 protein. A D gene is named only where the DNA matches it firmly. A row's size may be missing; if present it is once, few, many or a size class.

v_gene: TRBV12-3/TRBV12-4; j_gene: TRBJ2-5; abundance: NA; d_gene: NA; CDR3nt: TGTGCCAGCAGTTTTCGGGGGAGGAAGACCCAGTACTTC; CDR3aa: CASSFRGRKTQYF
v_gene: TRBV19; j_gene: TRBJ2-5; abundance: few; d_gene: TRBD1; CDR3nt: TGTGCCAGTAGTACCTGGACAGGTCAGACCCAGTACTTC; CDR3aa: CASSTWTGQTQYF
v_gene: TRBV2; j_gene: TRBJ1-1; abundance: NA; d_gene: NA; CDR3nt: TGTGCCAGCAGTGTCCTACCTGAAGCTTTCTTT; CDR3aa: CASSVLPEAFF
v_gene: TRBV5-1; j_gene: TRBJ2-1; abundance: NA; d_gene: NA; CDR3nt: TGCGCCAGCAGCCCCCGGGGAGGGGGCTACAATGAGCAGTTCTTC; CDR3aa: CASSPRGGGYNEQFF
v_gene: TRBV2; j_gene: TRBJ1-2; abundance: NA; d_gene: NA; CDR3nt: TGTGCCAGCAGTGTTCAGGGGAACTATGGCTACACCTTC; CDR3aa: CASSVQGNYGYTF
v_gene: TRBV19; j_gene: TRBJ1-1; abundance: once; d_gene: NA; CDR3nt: TGTGCCAGTAGTATGGACACTGTTGGGATTGTGAACACTGAAGCTTTCTTT; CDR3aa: CASSMDTVGIVNTEAFF
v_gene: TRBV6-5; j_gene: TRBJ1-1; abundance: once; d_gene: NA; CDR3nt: TGTGCCAGCAGGACATTCTCAGCCACTGAAGCTTTCTTT; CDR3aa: CASRTFSATEAFF
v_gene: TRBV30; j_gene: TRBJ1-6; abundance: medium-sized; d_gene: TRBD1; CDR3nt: TGTGCCTGGAGCTCAGGGGGCTATAATTCACCCCTCCACTTT; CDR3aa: CAWSSGGYNSPLHF
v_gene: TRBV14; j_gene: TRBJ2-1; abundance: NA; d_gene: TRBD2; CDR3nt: TGTGCCAGCAGCCGAAGGACTAGCGGGTCCTGGCAGCCACACAATGAGCAGTTCTTC; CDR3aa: CASSRRTSGSWQPHNEQFF
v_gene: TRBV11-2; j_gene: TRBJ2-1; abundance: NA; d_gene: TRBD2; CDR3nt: TGTGCCAGCAGCTTAGCACTAGCGGGAGGCGGTGAGCAGTTCTTC; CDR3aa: CASSLALAGGGEQFF
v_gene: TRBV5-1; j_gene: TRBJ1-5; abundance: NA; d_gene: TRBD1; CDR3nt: TGCGCCAGCAGCCCCGGGACAGGGGGCTCTCAGCCCCAGCATTTT; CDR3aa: CASSPGTGGSQPQHF
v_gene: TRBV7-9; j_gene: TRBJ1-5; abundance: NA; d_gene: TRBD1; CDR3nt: TGTGCCAGCAGCCAACGTTTTACAGGGGCCCGTATCAGCAATCAGCCCCAGCATTTT; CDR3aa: CASSQRFTGARISNQPQHF
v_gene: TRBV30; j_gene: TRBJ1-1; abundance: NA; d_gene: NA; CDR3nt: TGTGCCTGGAGTGGTCAAGACAGAGGAGCTTTCTTT; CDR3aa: CAWSGQDRGAFF
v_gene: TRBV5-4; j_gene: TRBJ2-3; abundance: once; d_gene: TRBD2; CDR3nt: TGTGCCAGCAGCGCGACTAGCGGGGGGGCGGCAGATACGCAGTATTTT; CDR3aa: CASSATSGGAADTQYF
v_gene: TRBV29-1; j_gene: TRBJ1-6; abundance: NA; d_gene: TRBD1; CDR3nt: TGCAGCGTTGAATACAGGGGAAGCTCCTATAATTCACCCCTCCACTTT; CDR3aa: CSVEYRGSSYNSPLHF
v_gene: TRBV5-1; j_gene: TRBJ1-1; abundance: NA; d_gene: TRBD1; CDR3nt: TGCGCCAGCAGCTCAAAGACAGGGGTGGGGAACACTGAAGCTTTCTTT; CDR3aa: CASSSKTGVGNTEAFF
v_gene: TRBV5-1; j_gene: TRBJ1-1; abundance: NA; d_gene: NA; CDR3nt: TGCGCCAGCAGCTTGACAGCTCTGAACACTGAAGCTTTCTTT; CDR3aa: CASSLTALNTEAFF
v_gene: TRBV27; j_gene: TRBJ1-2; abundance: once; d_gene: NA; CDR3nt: TGTGCCAGCAGCTACAGTAGTAACTATGGCTACACCTTC; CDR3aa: CASSYSSNYGYTF
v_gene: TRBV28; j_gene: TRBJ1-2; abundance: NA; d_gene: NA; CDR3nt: TGTGCCAGCAGTTCCCTAAGGGGTCGGGAGAACTATGGCTACACCTTC; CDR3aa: CASSSLRGRENYGYTF
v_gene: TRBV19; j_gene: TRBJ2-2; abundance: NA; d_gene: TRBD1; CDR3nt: TGTGCCAGTAGTTCGTGGGGGGACAGGAGAACCGGGGAGCTGTTTTTT; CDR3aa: CASSSWGDRRTGELFF
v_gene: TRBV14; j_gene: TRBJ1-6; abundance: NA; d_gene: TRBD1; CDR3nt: TGTGCCAGCAGCTGGATCAGGGGGGCCCTCCACTTT; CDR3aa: CASSWIRGALHF
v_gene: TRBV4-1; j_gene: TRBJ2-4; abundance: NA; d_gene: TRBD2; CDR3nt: TGCGCCAGCAGCCTCGAGTCCCCTAGCGGGGGGGCTTACATTCAGTACTTC; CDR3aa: CASSLESPSGGAYIQYF
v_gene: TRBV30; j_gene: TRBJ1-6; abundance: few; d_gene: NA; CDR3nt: TGTGCCTGGAGGCGTCAGGAAAGTTCACCCCTCCACTTT; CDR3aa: CAWRRQESSPLHF
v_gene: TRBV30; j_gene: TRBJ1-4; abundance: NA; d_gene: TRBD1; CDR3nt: TGTGCCTGGAGTCGTACAGGGGGCAACGGAAAACTGTTTTTT; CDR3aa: CAWSRTGGNGKLFF
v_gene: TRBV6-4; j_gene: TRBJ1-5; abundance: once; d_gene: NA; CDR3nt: TGTGCCAGCAGGGGCGCGAAGGGGCGGAGTCAGCCCCAGCATTTT; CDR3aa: CASRGAKGRSQPQHF
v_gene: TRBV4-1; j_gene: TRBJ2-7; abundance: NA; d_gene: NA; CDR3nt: TGCGCCAGCAGCCCTCACGAACTTGGGCTATACGAGCAGTACTTC; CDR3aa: CASSPHELGLYEQYF
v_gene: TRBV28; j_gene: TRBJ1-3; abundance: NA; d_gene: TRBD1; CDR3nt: TGTGCCAGCAGTTTTCACGGACAGGGTCCTGGAAACACCATATATTTT; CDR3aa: CASSFHGQGPGNTIYF
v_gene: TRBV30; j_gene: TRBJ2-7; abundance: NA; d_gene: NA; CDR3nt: TGTGCCTGGAGTGTACGGAGGGAGGTCGACGAGCAGTACTTC; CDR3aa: CAWSVRREVDEQYF
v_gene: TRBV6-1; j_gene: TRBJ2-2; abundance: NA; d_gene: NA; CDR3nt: TGTGCCAGCAGTGAGGGAGGTGGTTTTTCCCCCGGGGAGCTGTTTTTT; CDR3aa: CASSEGGGFSPGELFF
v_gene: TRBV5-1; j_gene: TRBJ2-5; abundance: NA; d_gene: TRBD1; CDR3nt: TGCGCCAGCAGCATTAGACCGACAGGGGAAAAAACAGAGACCCAGTACTTC; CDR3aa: CASSIRPTGEKTETQYF
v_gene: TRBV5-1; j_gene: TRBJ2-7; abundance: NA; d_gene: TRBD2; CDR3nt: TGCGCCAGCAGCCGGTCTAGCGGGAGGGCCTACGAGCAGTACTTC; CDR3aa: CASSRSSGRAYEQYF